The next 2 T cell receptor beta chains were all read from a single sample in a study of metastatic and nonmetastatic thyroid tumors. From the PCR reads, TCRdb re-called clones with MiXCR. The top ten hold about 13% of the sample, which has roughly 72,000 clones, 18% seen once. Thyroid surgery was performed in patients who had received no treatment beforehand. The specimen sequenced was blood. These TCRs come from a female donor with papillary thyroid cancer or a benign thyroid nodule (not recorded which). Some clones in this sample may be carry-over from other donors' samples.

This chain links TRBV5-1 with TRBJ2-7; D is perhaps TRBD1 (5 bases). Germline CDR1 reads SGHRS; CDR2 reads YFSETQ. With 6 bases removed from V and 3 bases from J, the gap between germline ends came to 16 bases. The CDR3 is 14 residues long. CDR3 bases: TGCGCCAGCATCCTGACAGCCCCCCGCTACGAGCAGTACTTC. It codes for CASILTAPRYEQYF.

CDR3 nucleotide sequence: TGTGCCAGCAGTTTGGGACAGGCAGCTGGAAACACCATATATTTT. This gives the protein CASSLGQAAGNTIYF. The chain has TRBV12-3 or TRBV12-4 and TRBJ1-3; TRBD1 matches at 8 bases. This CDR3 region has 15 residues. The junction had 3 bases not matched to a gene; V was cut back by 3 bases and J by 2 bases.